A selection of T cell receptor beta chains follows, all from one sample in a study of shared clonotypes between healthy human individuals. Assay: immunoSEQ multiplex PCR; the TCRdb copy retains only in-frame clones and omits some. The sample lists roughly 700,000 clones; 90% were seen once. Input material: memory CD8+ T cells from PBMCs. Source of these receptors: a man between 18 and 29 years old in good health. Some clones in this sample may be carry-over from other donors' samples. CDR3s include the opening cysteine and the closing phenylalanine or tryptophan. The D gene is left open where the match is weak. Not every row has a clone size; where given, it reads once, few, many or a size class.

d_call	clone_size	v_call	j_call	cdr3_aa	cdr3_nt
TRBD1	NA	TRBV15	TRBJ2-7	CATSRGQGGYEQYF	TGTGCCACCAGCAGAGGACAGGGGGGCTACGAGCAGTACTTC
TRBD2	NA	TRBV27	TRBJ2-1	CASSLAGGSYNEQFF	TGTGCCAGCAGTTTAGCGGGAGGCTCCTACAATGAGCAGTTCTTC
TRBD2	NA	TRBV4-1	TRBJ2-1	CASSHGGYGGVDNEQFF	TGCGCCAGCAGCCATGGAGGGTACGGGGGGGTTGACAATGAGCAGTTCTTC
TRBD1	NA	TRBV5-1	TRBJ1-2	CASSPGRETGVYGYTF	TGCGCCAGCAGCCCTGGGAGGGAGACAGGGGTCTATGGCTACACCTTC
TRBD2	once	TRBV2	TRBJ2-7	CASIHSGTSGRQYF	TGTGCCAGCATCCACTCCGGGACTAGCGGGAGGCAGTACTTC
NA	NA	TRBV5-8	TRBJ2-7	CASSFYAEYEQYF	TGTGCCAGCAGCTTTTACGCGGAGTACGAGCAGTACTTC
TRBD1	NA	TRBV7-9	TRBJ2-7	CASSGPDRNPYEQYF	TGTGCCAGCAGCGGACCGGACAGGAACCCCTACGAGCAGTACTTC
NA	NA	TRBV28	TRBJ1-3	CAGEWGNTIYF	TGTGCCGGGGAGTGGGGAAACACCATATATTTT
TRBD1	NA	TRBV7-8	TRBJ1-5	CASAGQGLNQPQHF	TGTGCCAGCGCGGGACAGGGCCTCAATCAGCCCCAGCATTTT
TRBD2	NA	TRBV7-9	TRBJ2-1	CASSLEGLAGSEQFF	TGTGCCAGCAGCTTAGAAGGACTAGCGGGAAGTGAGCAGTTCTTC
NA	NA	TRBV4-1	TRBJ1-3	CASSSGVGAPVGNTIYF	TGCGCCAGCAGTTCGGGGGTGGGGGCCCCAGTGGGGAACACCATATATTTT
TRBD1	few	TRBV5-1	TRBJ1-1	CASSHGTGDMNTEAFF	TGCGCCAGCAGCCACGGGACAGGCGACATGAACACTGAAGCTTTCTTT
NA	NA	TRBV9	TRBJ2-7	CASSVDATGYYEQYF	TGTGCCAGCAGCGTAGACGCGACAGGCTACTACGAGCAGTACTTC
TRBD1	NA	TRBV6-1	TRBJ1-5	CASRGTGGLRQPQHF	TGTGCCAGCAGGGGGACAGGGGGCCTCCGGCAGCCCCAGCATTTT
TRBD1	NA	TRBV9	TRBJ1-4	CASSPGQGATNEKLFF	TGTGCCAGCAGCCCGGGACAGGGAGCAACTAATGAAAAACTGTTTTTT
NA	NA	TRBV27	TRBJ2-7	CASSTMPTESSYEQYF	TGTGCCAGCAGTACTATGCCGACAGAGTCCTCCTACGAGCAGTACTTC
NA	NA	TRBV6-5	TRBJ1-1	CASSGIPPTEAFF	TGTGCCAGCAGTGGGATCCCCCCCACTGAAGCTTTCTTT
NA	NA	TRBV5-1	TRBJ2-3	CASSPEYTDTQYF	TGCGCCAGCAGCCCGGAATACACAGATACGCAGTATTTT
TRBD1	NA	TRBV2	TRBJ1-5	CASREADRAWQPQHF	TGTGCCAGCAGGGAAGCAGACAGGGCTTGGCAGCCCCAGCATTTT
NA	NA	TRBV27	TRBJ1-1	CASSLSRGASNTEAFF	TGTGCCAGCAGTTTATCTAGGGGGGCCTCGAACACTGAAGCTTTCTTT
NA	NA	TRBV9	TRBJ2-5	CASSVGGEETQYF	TGTGCCAGCAGCGTAGGGGGGGAAGAGACCCAGTACTTC
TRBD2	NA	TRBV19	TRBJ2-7	CARTSGPPYEQYF	TGTGCCAGGACTAGCGGGCCTCCCTACGAGCAGTACTTC
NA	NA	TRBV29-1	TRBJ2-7	CSVVGSSYEQYF	TGCAGCGTTGTCGGGAGCTCCTACGAGCAGTACTTC
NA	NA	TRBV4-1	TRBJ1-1	CASSPSLNTEAFF	TGCGCCAGCAGCCCGTCGTTGAACACTGAAGCTTTCTTT
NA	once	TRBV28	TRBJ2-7	CASSFGGTYEQYF	TGTGCCAGCAGTTTCGGGGGTACCTACGAGCAGTACTTC